Sequencing of this TCR beta chain was carried out in a study of shared clonotypes between healthy human individuals. Germline V gene lookup returns CDR1 LGHNA and CDR2 YNFKEQ. V shed 5 bases and J 9 bases; nucleotides not matched to a gene: 10. The CDR3 is made up of 16 amino acids. Points on this clone: The antigen is unknown.

Some clones are missing from TCRdb's copy, which holds only in-frame ones; the method was immunoSEQ multiplex PCR. Of 1 million to 1.3 million clones listed, around three quarters are singletons. The donors, healthy adults who were HIV-negative, had experienced no recent acute infections or vaccinations. General study findings and limits: Though the depth was large, rarefaction showed that sorted-subset sequencing was incomplete.

The V gene is TRBV4-2, the J gene TRBJ2-1, with 13 bases fitting TRBD2. The sample consisted of memory CD4+ T cells from PBMCs. The subset: CD45RA-negative fraction. This TCR derives from a man aged 18-30 years in good health. Some clones in this sample may be carry-over from other donors' samples. CDR3 nucleotides: TGTGCCAGCAGCACGGAACTAGCGGGAGGGCAGGGTGAGCAGTTCTTC. This gives the protein CASSTELAGGQGEQFF.